What follows is one T cell receptor (beta chain) and its context. The antigen is undetermined. This record comes from a study of T cell repertoires in cytomegalovirus infection. Germline V lookup: CDR1 SGHNT, CDR2 YYREEE (reference sequence). With V trimmed by 0 bases and J by 4 bases, 6 bases remained unmatched. The CDR3 runs to 16 residues. The study's findings and limits: Totalled public TCR beta family frequency picked out people who carried CMV plus the relevant HLA.

TCRdb reprocessed the reads via MiXCR and lists one record per CDR3 protein. There are under 500,000 distinct CDR3 sequences in the sample; about two fifths occur only once, and 35% to 50% lies in the top ten. The J gene is TRBJ2-2, the V gene TRBV5-4, with 7 bases that match TRBD2. The source was cultured PBMCs, collected from culture after CMV antigen stimulation. The source of this sequence is a human donor in good health (CMV status not recorded). Some clones in this sample may be carry-over from other donors' samples. The chain's CDR3 is CASSLVAGVATGELFF. DNA for the CDR3: TGTGCCAGCAGCTTGGTTGCGGGAGTAGCCACCGGGGAGCTGTTTTTT.